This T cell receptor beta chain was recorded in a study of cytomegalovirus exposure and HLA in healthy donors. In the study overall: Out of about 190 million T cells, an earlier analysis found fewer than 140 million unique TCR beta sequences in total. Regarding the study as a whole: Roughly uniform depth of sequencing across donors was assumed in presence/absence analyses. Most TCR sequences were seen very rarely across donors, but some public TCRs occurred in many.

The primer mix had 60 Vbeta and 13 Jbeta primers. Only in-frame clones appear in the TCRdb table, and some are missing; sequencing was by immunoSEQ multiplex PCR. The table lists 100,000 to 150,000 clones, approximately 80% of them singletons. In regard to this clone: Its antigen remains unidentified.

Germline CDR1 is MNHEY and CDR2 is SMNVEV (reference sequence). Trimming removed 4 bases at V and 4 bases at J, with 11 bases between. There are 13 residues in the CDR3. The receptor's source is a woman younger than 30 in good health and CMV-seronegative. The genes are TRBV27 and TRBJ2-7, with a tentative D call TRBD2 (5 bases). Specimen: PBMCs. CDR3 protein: CASSSRTLYEQYF. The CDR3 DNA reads TGTGCCAGCAGTTCCAGGACTCTATACGAGCAGTACTTC.